This T cell receptor (beta chain) came from a study of blood T cell repertoires in COVID-19. Study-level background: Acute and convalescent COVID-19 samples came from the United States, Italy and Spain. PBMCs, B-cell-depleted T cells, or T cells provided the cDNA or gDNA that made up the material.

Original processing methods: Reference gene primer amplification gave nucleated cell count estimates. Measured with immunoSEQ multiplex PCR; TCRdb has only the in-frame clones, and not every one. That table supplies the V and J calls and clone size; D and trimming were determined from the DNA. This sample has some 65,000 clones; roughly 78% occur once, and the top ten carry around 9.7%. The CDR3 spans 12 residues. Germline V lookup: CDR1 MNHEY, CDR2 SVGEGT. The germline V and J ends were trimmed by 5 bases and 5 bases, with 9 bases remaining between them. The J gene is TRBJ1-2, the V gene TRBV6-2 or TRBV6-3; D gene ambiguous. Sequenced: peripheral blood. This clonotype was sampled from a human donor in a cohort sampled during active COVID-19. CDR3 sequence: CASSPDNYGYTF. In nucleotides, the CDR3 is TGTGCCAGCAGTCCAGACAATTATGGCTACACCTTC.